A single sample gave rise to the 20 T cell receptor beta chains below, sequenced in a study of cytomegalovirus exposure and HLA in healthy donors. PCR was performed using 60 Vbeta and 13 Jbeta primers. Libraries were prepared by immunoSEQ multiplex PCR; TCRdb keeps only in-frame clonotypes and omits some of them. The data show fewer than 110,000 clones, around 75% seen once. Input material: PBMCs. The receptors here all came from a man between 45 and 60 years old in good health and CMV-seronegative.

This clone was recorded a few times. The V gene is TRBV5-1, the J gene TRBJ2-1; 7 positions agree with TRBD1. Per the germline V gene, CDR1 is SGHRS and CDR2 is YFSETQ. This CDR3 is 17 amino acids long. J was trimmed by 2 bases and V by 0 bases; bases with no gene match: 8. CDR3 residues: CASSLAVPTGTYNEQFF. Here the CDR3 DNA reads TGCGCCAGCAGCTTGGCCGTCCCGACAGGGACCTACAATGAGCAGTTCTTC.

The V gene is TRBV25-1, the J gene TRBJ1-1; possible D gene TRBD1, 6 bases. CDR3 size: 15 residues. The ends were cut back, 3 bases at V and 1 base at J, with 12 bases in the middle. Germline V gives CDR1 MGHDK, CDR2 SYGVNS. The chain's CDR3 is CASSDPGQGNTEAFF. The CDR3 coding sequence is TGTGCCAGCAGTGATCCGGGACAAGGGAACACTGAAGCTTTCTTT.

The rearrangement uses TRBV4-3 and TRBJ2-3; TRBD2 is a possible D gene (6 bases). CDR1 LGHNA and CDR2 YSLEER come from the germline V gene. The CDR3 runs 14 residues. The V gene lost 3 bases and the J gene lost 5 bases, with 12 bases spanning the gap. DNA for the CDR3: TGCGCCAGCAGCCAGGGGGGAGATGGAGATACGCAGTATTTT. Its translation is CASSQGGDGDTQYF.

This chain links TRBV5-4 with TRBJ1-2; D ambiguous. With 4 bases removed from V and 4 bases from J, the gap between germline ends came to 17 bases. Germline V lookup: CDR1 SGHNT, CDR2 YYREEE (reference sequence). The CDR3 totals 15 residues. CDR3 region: CASSTGTGSVYGYTF. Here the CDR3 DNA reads TGTGCCAGCAGCACGGGAACGGGGTCTGTCTATGGCTACACCTTC.

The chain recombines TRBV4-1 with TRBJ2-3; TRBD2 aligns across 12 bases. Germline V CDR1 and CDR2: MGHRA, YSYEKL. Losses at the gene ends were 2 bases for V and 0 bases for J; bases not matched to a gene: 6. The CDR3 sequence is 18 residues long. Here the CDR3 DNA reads TGCGCCAGCAGCCAACACCGGACTAGCGGGGTTAGCACAGATACGCAGTATTTT. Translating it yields CASSQHRTSGVSTDTQYF.

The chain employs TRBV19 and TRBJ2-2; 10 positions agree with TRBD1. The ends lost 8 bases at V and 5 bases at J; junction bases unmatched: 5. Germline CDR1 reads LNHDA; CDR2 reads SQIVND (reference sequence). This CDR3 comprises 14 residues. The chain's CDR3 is CASRGTGATGELFF. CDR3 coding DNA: TGTGCCAGTCGAGGGACAGGGGCAACCGGGGAGCTGTTTTTT.

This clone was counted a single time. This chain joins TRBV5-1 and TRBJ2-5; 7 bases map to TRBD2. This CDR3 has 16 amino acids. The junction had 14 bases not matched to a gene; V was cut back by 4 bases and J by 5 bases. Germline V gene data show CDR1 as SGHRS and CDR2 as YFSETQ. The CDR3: CASSVDTGTIRETQYF. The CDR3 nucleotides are TGCGCCAGCAGCGTAGATACCGGGACTATTAGGGAGACCCAGTACTTC.

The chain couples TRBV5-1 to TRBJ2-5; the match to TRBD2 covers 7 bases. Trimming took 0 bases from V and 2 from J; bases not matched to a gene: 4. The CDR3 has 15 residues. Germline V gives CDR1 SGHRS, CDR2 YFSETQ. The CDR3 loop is CASSLGTSYQETQYF. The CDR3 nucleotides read TGCGCCAGCAGCTTGGGGACTAGTTATCAAGAGACCCAGTACTTC. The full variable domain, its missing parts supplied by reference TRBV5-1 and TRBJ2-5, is KAGVTQTPRYLIKTRGQQVTLSCSPISGHRSVSWYQQTPGQGLQFLFEYFSETQRNKGNFPGRFSGRQFSNSRSEMNVSTLELGDSALYLCASSLGTSYQETQYFGPGTRLLVL.

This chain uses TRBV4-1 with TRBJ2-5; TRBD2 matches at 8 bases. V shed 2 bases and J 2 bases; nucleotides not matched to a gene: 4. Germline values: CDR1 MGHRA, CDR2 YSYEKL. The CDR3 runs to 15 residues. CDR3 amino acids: CASSQREGRQETQYF. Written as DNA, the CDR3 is TGCGCCAGCAGCCAACGGGAGGGGAGACAAGAGACCCAGTACTTC.

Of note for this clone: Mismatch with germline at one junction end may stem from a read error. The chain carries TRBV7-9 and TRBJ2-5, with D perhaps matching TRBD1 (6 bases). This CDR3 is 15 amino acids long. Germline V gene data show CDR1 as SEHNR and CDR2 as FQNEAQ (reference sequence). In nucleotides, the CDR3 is TGTTCCAGCAGCTTTGATGGACAGTTCCGCGAGACCCAGTACTTC. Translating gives CSSSFDGQFRETQYF. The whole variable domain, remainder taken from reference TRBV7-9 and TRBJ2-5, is DTGVSQNPRHKITKRGQNVTFRCDPISEHNRLYWYRQTLGQGPEFLTYFQNEAQLEKSRLLSDRFSAERPKGSFSTLEIQRTEQGDSAMYLCSSSFDGQFRETQYFGPGTRLLVL.

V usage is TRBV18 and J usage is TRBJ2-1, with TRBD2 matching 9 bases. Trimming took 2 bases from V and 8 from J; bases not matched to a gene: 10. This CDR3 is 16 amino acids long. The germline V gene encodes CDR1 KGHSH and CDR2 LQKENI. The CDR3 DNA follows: TGTGCCAGCTCACCATCCGGTAGTAGCGGGGGATATGAGCAGTTCTTC. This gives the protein CASSPSGSSGGYEQFF.

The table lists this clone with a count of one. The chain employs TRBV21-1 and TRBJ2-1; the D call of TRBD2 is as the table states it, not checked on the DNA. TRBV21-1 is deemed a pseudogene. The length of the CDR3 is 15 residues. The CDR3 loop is CASSKGGLQFNEQFF. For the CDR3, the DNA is TGTGCCAGCAGCAAAGGCGGTCTACAATTCAATGAGCAGTTCTTC.

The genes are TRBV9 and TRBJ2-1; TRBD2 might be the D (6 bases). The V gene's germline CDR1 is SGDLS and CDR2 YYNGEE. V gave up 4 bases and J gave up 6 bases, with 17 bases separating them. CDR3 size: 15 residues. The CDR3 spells CASSFTGGESNEQFF. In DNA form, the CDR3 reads TGTGCCAGCAGCTTCACAGGAGGGGAATCCAATGAGCAGTTCTTC.

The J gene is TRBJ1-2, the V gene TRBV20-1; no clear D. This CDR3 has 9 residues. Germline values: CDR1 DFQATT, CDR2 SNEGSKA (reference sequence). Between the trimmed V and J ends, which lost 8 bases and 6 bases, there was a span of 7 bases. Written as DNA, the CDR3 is TGCAGTTTAAGAGATGGCTACACCTTC. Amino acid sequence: CSLRDGYTF.

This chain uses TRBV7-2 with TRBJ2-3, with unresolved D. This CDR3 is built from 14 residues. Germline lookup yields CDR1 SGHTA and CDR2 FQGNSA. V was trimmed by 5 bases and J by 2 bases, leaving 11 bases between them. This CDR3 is CASSRDTYTDTQYF. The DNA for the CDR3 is TGTGCCAGCAGCCGTGACACTTACACAGATACGCAGTATTTT.

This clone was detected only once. CDR3 nucleotide sequence: TGTGCCAGCACCTTCCAAGGGGGCAACAATCAGCCCCAGCATTTT. Protein: CASTFQGGNNQPQHF. V usage is TRBV6-1 and J usage is TRBJ1-5; 7 nucleotides line up with TRBD1. The germline gives CDR1 MNHNS, CDR2 SASEGT. The CDR3 is 15 amino acids. V lost 7 bases to trimming and J lost 3 bases; unmatched junction nucleotides: 9.

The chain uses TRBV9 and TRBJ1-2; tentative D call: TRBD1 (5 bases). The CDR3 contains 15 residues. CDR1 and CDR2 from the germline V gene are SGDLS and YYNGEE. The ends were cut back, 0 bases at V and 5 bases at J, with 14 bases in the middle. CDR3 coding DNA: TGTGCCAGCAGCGTAGAGGCCCGGGAGGGGTATGGCTACACCTTC. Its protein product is CASSVEAREGYGYTF.

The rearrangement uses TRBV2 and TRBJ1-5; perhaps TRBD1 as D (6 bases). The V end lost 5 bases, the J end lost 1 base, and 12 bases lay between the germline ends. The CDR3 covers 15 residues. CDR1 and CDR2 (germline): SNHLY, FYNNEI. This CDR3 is CASSYGQLSNQPQHF. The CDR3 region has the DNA TGTGCCAGCAGTTACGGACAGTTGAGCAATCAGCCCCAGCATTTT.

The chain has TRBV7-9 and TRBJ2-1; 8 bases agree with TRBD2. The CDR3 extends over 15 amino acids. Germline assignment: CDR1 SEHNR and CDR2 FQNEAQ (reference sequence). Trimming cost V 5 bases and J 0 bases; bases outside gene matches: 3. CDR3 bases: TGTGCCAGCAGCCCTCGGGGGGGCTCCTACAATGAGCAGTTCTTC. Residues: CASSPRGGSYNEQFF.

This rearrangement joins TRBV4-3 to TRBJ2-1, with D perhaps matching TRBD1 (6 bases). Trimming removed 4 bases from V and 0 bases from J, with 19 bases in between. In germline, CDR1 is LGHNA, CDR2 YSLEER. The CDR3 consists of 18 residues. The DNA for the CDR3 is TGCGCCAGCAGCCCAGACCCCCAGGGGCGTTTCTCCTACAATGAGCAGTTCTTC. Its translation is CASSPDPQGRFSYNEQFF.